This T cell receptor beta chain was recovered during a study of shared clonotypes between healthy human individuals. Trimming removed 8 bases from V and 2 bases from J; junction bases left unmatched: 8. The CDR3 loop spans 15 amino acids. CDR1 and CDR2 from the germline V gene are SNHLY and FYNNEI. The CD4+ fraction was divided into a CD45RA+ naive subset and a CD45RA-negative memory subset. Comment on this clone: Antigen unknown.

Broader study findings: When compared with the clonotypes that were shared by all four sorted-subset donors, the non-shared clonotypes turned out to have lower generation probabilities.

Generated by immunoSEQ multiplex PCR, the TCRdb table keeps only in-frame clones and is missing some. Of a few million clones listed, 85% to 95% are singletons. The chain has TRBV2 and TRBJ2-1, with 8 bases fitting TRBD1. The sequence came from a man younger than 30 in good health. Some clones in this sample may be carry-over from other donors' samples. The sequenced sample was naive CD4+ T cells from PBMCs. The subset was: CD45RA+ positively selected. The CDR3 region is CASLIETGAYNEQFF. CDR3 in DNA: TGTGCCAGCCTAATTGAGACAGGGGCCTACAATGAGCAGTTCTTC.